This entry lists 26 T cell receptor beta chains sequenced from one sample in a study of blood T cell repertoires in COVID-19. TCRdb's copy holds only in-frame clones and misses some; the assay was immunoSEQ multiplex PCR. Of 410,000 or so clones listed, approximately 89% were seen once; the top ten hold about 1.4%. Material for sequencing was peripheral blood. These receptor sequences come from a woman in her thirties or forties with COVID-19, enrolled during active disease.

This clone was observed a handful of times. CDR3 in DNA: TGTGCCTGGAGTGTTAGACTAGCGGGGACAAATGAGCAGTTCTTC. Encoded protein: CAWSVRLAGTNEQFF. This chain connects TRBV30 to TRBJ2-1, with TRBD2 matching over 11 bases. Germline CDR1 GTSNPN, CDR2 SVGIG (reference sequence). This CDR3 is 15 amino acids long. Trimming took 0 bases from V and 7 from J; bases not matched to a gene: 5.

Details on this clone: A junction end diverges from the germline sequence, so it may reflect a read error. V usage is TRBV7-7 and J usage is TRBJ2-2, with 8 bases fitting TRBD2. Germline V lookup: CDR1 SSHAT, CDR2 FNYEAQ (reference sequence). This CDR3 spans 14 amino acids. The CDR3 region is CASSLAGLTGELFF. The CDR3 DNA reads TGTGCTAGCAGCTTAGCGGGGCTCACCGGGGAGCTGTTTTTT.

The chain is built from TRBV5-4 and TRBJ2-7, with TRBD1 identical over 8 bases. Germline V gene data show CDR1 as SGHNT and CDR2 as YYREEE (reference sequence). Germline trimming cut 1 base from V and 5 bases from J; bases unmatched to any gene: 11. This CDR3 spans 16 amino acids. This CDR3 reads CASSLTGGRLGNEQYF. CDR3 DNA: TGTGCCAGCAGCTTGACAGGGGGACGTCTAGGAAACGAGCAGTACTTC.

The gene calls are TRBV4-2 and TRBJ1-5; tentatively, D is TRBD1 (5 bases). V was trimmed by 0 bases and J by 7 bases, leaving 16 bases between them. Germline lookup yields CDR1 LGHNA and CDR2 YNFKEQ. The CDR3 is made up of 16 amino acids. In nucleotides, the CDR3 is TGTGCCAGCAGCCAAGATGGGGCAGGCCAAGGGCAGCCCCAGCATTTT. Amino acid sequence: CASSQDGAGQGQPQHF.

The rearrangement joins TRBV28 to TRBJ1-6; no clear D gene. The germline V gene has CDR1 MDHEN and CDR2 SYDVKM. Deletions cut 8 bases from V and 7 bases from J, with 9 bases between. The CDR3 has 12 residues. This chain's CDR3 is CASRGINSPLHF. CDR3 bases: TGTGCCAGCCGGGGAATAAATTCACCCCTCCACTTT.

The chain recombines TRBV30 with TRBJ1-1, with D perhaps TRBD1 (6 bases). Germline V gene data show CDR1 as GTSNPN and CDR2 as SVGIG (reference sequence). Trimming pared 5 bases from V and 0 bases from J, leaving 19 bases between. The CDR3 runs 16 residues. This chain's CDR3 is CAWSRGTIGVNTEAFF. DNA for the CDR3: TGTGCCTGGTCGAGGGGGACCATTGGGGTGAACACTGAAGCTTTCTTT.

The J gene is TRBJ2-7, the V gene TRBV7-2, with D possibly being TRBD2 (5 bases). V gave up 7 bases and J gave up 2 bases, with 12 bases separating them. This CDR3 is 13 amino acids long. Germline loops: CDR1 SGHTA, CDR2 FQGNSA. The CDR3 is CASTTSGPYEQYF. The CDR3 bases are TGTGCCAGCACCACAAGCGGCCCCTACGAGCAGTACTTC.

The genes are TRBV27 and TRBJ1-1; 7 bases are shared with TRBD1. This CDR3 spans 14 amino acids. J lost 1 base, V lost 5 bases, and 4 bases had no gene match. Germline V gene data show CDR1 as MNHEY and CDR2 as SMNVEV (reference sequence). CDR3 DNA sequence: TGTGCCAGCAGTCCACGACAGGGGAACACTGAAGCTTTCTTT. Its translation is CASSPRQGNTEAFF.

This chain joins TRBV19 and TRBJ1-5; D remains ambiguous. The CDR3 extends over 15 amino acids. Germline lookup yields CDR1 LNHDA and CDR2 SQIVND (reference sequence). The V end lost 3 bases, the J end lost 2 bases, and 11 bases lay between the germline ends. The CDR3: CASSIGKRGNQPQHF. CDR3 bases: TGTGCCAGTAGTATCGGCAAGCGGGGCAATCAGCCCCAGCATTTT.

V and J are TRBV4-3 and TRBJ2-7, with TRBD2 identical over 8 bases. This CDR3 is built from 15 residues. V trimming: 0 bases; J trimming: 2 bases; junction bases outside the gene matches: 3. In germline, CDR1 is LGHNA, CDR2 YSLEER. DNA of the CDR3: TGCGCCAGCAGCCAAGATCGGGGACTAGCCTACGAGCAGTACTTC. Translated: CASSQDRGLAYEQYF.

V usage is TRBV6-6 and J usage is TRBJ1-5; D uncertain. Trimming left V 6 bases short and J 4 bases short, with 13 bases between. Germline values: CDR1 MNHNY, CDR2 SVGAGI (reference sequence). This CDR3 spans 14 amino acids. CDR3 sequence: CASRRLLENQPQHF. CDR3 bases: TGTGCCAGCAGACGTCTATTAGAAAATCAGCCCCAGCATTTT.

CDR3 residues: CSARDGDYTF. The CDR3 region has the DNA TGCAGTGCTAGAGATGGAGACTACACCTTC. The gene calls are TRBV20-1 and TRBJ1-2; D gene uncertain. From germline, CDR1 is DFQATT and CDR2 SNEGSKA (reference sequence). The CDR3 has 10 amino acids. Trimming pared 0 bases from V and 10 bases from J, leaving 6 bases between.

V is TRBV12-3 or TRBV12-4 and J is TRBJ2-2, with 9 bases that match TRBD1. With V trimmed by 10 bases and J by 4 bases, 4 bases remained unmatched. The CDR3 totals 13 residues. The chain's CDR3 is CATRQGGTGELFF. The DNA for the CDR3 is TGTGCCACCAGACAGGGGGGCACCGGGGAGCTGTTTTTT.

The chain links TRBV25-1 to TRBJ1-2, with 8 bases identical to TRBD1. Germline CDR1 MGHDK, CDR2 SYGVNS. CDR3 length: 16 amino acids. The trim removed 4 bases at V and 7 bases at J, leaving 14 bases unmatched. The CDR3 DNA reads TGTGCCAGCAGTGGCAGCCGGGACAGGTCATCGATTGGCTACACCTTC. It is translated as CASSGSRDRSSIGYTF.

The chain carries TRBV5-4 and TRBJ1-1; 7 positions match TRBD1. The J segment lost 4 bases and the V segment lost 0 bases, leaving 9 bases of the junction unmatched. The CDR3 spans 16 residues. The germline V gene encodes CDR1 SGHNT and CDR2 YYREEE (reference sequence). The CDR3: CASSLAPRQGVTEAFF. Written as DNA, the CDR3 is TGTGCCAGCAGCTTGGCCCCCCGACAGGGAGTCACTGAAGCTTTCTTT.

Details on this clone: Relative to the germline gene, one junction end is altered; a read error may explain this. The chain uses TRBV7-7 and TRBJ2-3; possible D gene TRBD2, 5 bases. Per the germline V gene, CDR1 is SSHAT and CDR2 is FNYEAQ (reference sequence). The CDR3 totals 11 residues. DNA of the CDR3: TGTGCTAGCAGAAGGGAGGATACGCAGTATTTT. Its translation is CASRREDTQYF.

This clone came up once. The CDR3 protein is CASSLARQGGTGELFF. In DNA, the CDR3 is TGTGCCAGCAGCTTAGCGAGGCAGGGTGGCACCGGGGAGCTGTTTTTT. This rearrangement joins TRBV7-6 to TRBJ2-2; maybe TRBD1 (5 bases). V dropped 0 bases and J dropped 4 bases, with 12 bases sitting between them. CDR3 length equals 16 residues. CDR1 and CDR2 (germline): SGHVS, FNYEAQ. Variable domain in full (rest from reference TRBV7-6 and TRBJ2-2): GAGVSQSPRYKVTKRGQDVALRCDPISGHVSLYWYRQALGQGPEFLTYFNYEAQQDKSGLPNDRFSAERPEGSISTLTIQRTEQRDSAMYRCASSLARQGGTGELFFGEGSRLTVL.

This clone was detected a few times. The CDR3 spells CASSLWGGQGASPLHF. The CDR3 DNA follows: TGTGCCAGCAGTTTATGGGGGGGACAGGGGGCTTCACCCCTCCACTTT. This chain uses TRBV28 with TRBJ1-6; 12 bases align to TRBD1. The trim removed 0 bases at V and 9 bases at J, leaving 3 bases unmatched. Germline V gene data show CDR1 as MDHEN and CDR2 as SYDVKM. The CDR3 totals 16 residues.

The rearrangement uses TRBV7-9 and TRBJ2-1; perhaps TRBD1 as D (5 bases). CDR1 SEHNR and CDR2 FQNEAQ come from the germline V gene (reference sequence). This CDR3 spans 14 amino acids. V lost 1 base to trimming and J lost 6 bases, with 10 bases between them. The CDR3: CASSLGGASNEQFF. CDR3 nucleotides: TGTGCCAGCAGCTTAGGTGGGGCCAGCAATGAGCAGTTCTTC.

The chain carries TRBV5-5 and TRBJ1-1; no definite D call. This CDR3 comprises 12 residues. V shed 3 bases and J shed 8 bases, with 11 bases lying between them. Germline V lookup: CDR1 SGHKS, CDR2 YYEKEE (reference sequence). The chain's CDR3 is CASSSFVEEAFF. CDR3 bases: TGTGCCAGCAGCTCCTTCGTTGAGGAAGCTTTCTTT.

This chain connects TRBV6-2 or TRBV6-3 to TRBJ1-5, with 9 positions matching TRBD1. The CDR3 totals 13 residues. V lost 5 bases and J lost 5; bases outside the gene matches: 1. CDR1 and CDR2 from the germline V gene are MNHEY and SVGEGT. CDR3 nucleotide sequence: TGTGCCAGCAGTCGACAGGGGGATCAGCCCCAGCATTTT. It yields the protein CASSRQGDQPQHF.

The chain joins TRBV6-5 to TRBJ2-2; 8 bases are shared with TRBD1. The V gene end was trimmed by 10 bases and the J gene end by 7 bases; junction bases not matched to a gene: 8. The CDR3 totals 13 residues. Germline CDR1 reads MNHEY; CDR2 reads SVGAGI. CDR3 bases: TGTGCCACTCCGGACAGGGTCGGCGGGGAGCTGTTTTTT. The encoded protein is CATPDRVGGELFF.

The chain is built from TRBV7-6 and TRBJ1-2; 9 nucleotides line up with TRBD1. V shed 3 bases and J 0 bases; nucleotides not matched to a gene: 8. This CDR3 is 17 amino acids long. Germline values: CDR1 SGHVS, CDR2 FNYEAQ. The CDR3 DNA follows: TGTGCCAGCAGCTTTGGACAGGGGTTGTTAGCTAACTATGGCTACACCTTC. Protein: CASSFGQGLLANYGYTF.

The V gene is TRBV5-4, the J gene TRBJ2-7; 7 bases fit TRBD1. Germline CDR1 and CDR2: SGHNT and YYREEE (reference sequence). With 1 base clipped from V and 5 bases from J, the junction kept 3 bases outside the gene matches. The CDR3 is 13 residues long. CDR3 residues: CASSLRQGDEQYF. The CDR3 coding sequence is TGTGCCAGCAGCTTGAGACAGGGAGACGAGCAGTACTTC. Together with reference TRBV5-4 and TRBJ2-7, the CDR3 gives the full variable domain: ETGVTQSPTHLIKTRGQQVTLRCSSQSGHNTVSWYQQALGQGPQFIFQYYREEENGRGNFPPRFSGLQFPNYSSELNVNALELDDSALYLCASSLRQGDEQYFGPGTRLTVT.

The J gene is TRBJ2-3, the V gene TRBV18; D is perhaps TRBD2 (5 bases). V lost 8 bases to trimming and J lost 4 bases, with 19 bases between them. The CDR3 loop spans 15 amino acids. Germline lookup yields CDR1 KGHSH and CDR2 LQKENI. The CDR3 DNA reads TGTGCCAGCGCTCCTTCGGGAAGGTTACCAGATACGCAGTATTTT. Amino acid sequence: CASAPSGRLPDTQYF.

The chain combines TRBV28 with TRBJ1-1; D possibly corresponds to TRBD1 (5 bases). This CDR3 has 15 residues. Germline V gene data show CDR1 as MDHEN and CDR2 as SYDVKM. Trimming cost V 6 bases and J 5 bases, with 19 bases left between them. The CDR3 protein is CASRPIGEFETEAFF. CDR3 in DNA: TGTGCCAGCAGACCGATAGGGGAATTTGAAACTGAAGCTTTCTTT.